The entry below describes one T cell receptor (beta chain). The antigen is undetermined. Other DNA sequences in the sample encode the same CDR3. Combined were second doses at about 4 or about 12 weeks. This sample is part of a study of T cell responses to AZD1222 COVID-19 vaccine. The protocol was immunoSEQ multiplex PCR, while the TCRdb copy is restricted to in-frame clones and leaves out a portion. The repertoire holds more than 150,000 clones, with 85% to 95% as singletons. Study-wide findings and caveats: Females made up more of the donors, who were largely white British, and clonal diversity may have come out too low. Reportedly, nearly half the spike-specific TCRs target unmutated variant regions.

V dropped 6 bases and J dropped 0 bases, with 9 bases sitting between them. The CDR3 has 14 residues. Germline lookup yields CDR1 MNHNY and CDR2 SVGAGI (reference sequence). The TCR originated in an adult who received the AZD1222 COVID-19 vaccine. The chain combines TRBV6-6 with TRBJ1-5; D gene unclear. Source: peripheral blood, taken 28 days after the second AZD1222 dose. In DNA form, the CDR3 reads TGTGCCAGCAGCCCGTCAGATAGCAATCAGCCCCAGCATTTT. Translated, it gives CASSPSDSNQPQHF.